The clone carrying this T cell receptor beta chain has a handful of counts. Antigen specificity is unknown. The data were taken from a study of cytomegalovirus exposure and HLA in healthy donors. Across the study: Findings of an earlier analysis included 110 million or so unique TCR beta sequences from some 190 million T cells. Study-wide results and limits: Most sequenced TCRs were rare (though some public TCRs occurred in many donors).

Donors sampled were nominally healthy, though unrecorded immune exposures were likely. The CDR3 is 13 residues long. Germline V gene sequence: CDR1 MNHNS, CDR2 SASEGT. The germline V and J ends were trimmed by 7 bases and 1 base, with 10 bases remaining between them. 60 Vbeta and 13 Jbeta primers were used in PCR. Data came from immunoSEQ multiplex PCR; TCRdb stores just in-frame clones and leaves some out. Altogether 140,000 or so clones are present, around 80% being singletons, with the ten largest covering about 2.9%. The source is a female donor in good health and CMV-seronegative. The V and J genes are TRBV6-1 and TRBJ1-1, with TRBD1 as a possible D gene (6 bases). The specimen sequenced was PBMCs. The DNA of the CDR3 is TGTGCCAGCAACGGACAGTCGAACACTGAAGCTTTCTTT. Translation gives CASNGQSNTEAFF.